The 8 T cell receptor beta chains below all came from one sample that was sequenced in a study of molecular identifiers for immune sequencing clone quantification. Each CDR3 protein gets one entry after TCRdb re-called the PCR reads with MiXCR. The sample consists of over 300,000 distinct CDR3 sequences, roughly a quarter of them appearing once. The specimen sequenced was naive CD8+ T cells from blood, with Jurkat cell RNA spiked in. The subset here: FACS-sorted CD8+CD4-CCR7+CD45RA+ naive T cells. The receptors come from a human donor in good health. Some libraries in this study had Jurkat cell RNA spiked in.

This clonotype was counted only a few times. The chain couples TRBV19 to TRBJ1-5, with D possibly TRBD1 on 6 matching bases. The CDR3 has 16 amino acids. V lost 1 base and J 5 bases, leaving 15 bases between the germline ends. Germline V gives CDR1 LNHDA, CDR2 SQIVND (reference sequence). The CDR3: CASSIVAGALDQPQHF. As DNA, the CDR3 is TGTGCCAGTAGTATAGTAGCAGGGGCGCTGGATCAGCCCCAGCATTTT.

This clonotype was seen only a few times. The chain links TRBV14 to TRBJ2-1; TRBD1 matches at 10 bases. From germline, CDR1 is SGHDN and CDR2 FVKESK. The V segment lost 0 bases and the J segment 9 bases; nucleotides outside the gene matches: 11. The CDR3 runs to 17 residues. CDR3 loop: CASSQDLRTGGGPEQFF. DNA of the CDR3: TGTGCCAGCAGCCAAGATCTCAGGACAGGGGGTGGTCCTGAGCAGTTCTTC.

The chain combines TRBV20-1 with TRBJ2-7; 11 nucleotides match TRBD1. Germline V lookup: CDR1 DFQATT, CDR2 SNEGSKA (reference sequence). This CDR3 is 14 amino acids long. V gave up 6 bases and J gave up 9 bases; unmatched junction bases: 13. Here the CDR3 DNA reads TGCAGTGCCTGGCCCGGGGACAGGGGGATCGGGCAGTACTTC. This gives the protein CSAWPGDRGIGQYF.

This clonotype was detected many times. The rearrangement joins TRBV5-4 to TRBJ2-5; 8 bases map to TRBD1. CDR1 is SGHNT and CDR2 is YYREEE in the germline V gene (reference sequence). The CDR3 is 15 residues long. V shed 0 bases and J 3 bases; nucleotides not matched to a gene: 4. The CDR3 loop reads CASSLDVTGEETQYF. CDR3 DNA sequence: TGTGCCAGCAGCTTGGATGTGACAGGGGAAGAGACCCAGTACTTC.

To note about this clonotype: This clone may be a read error of a much larger clone one base away. This chain joins TRBV7-9 and TRBJ1-3; unclear D gene. CDR3 size: 14 residues. Per germline, CDR1 SEHNR and CDR2 FQNEAQ (reference sequence). CDR3 sequence (DNA): TGTGCCAGCAGCTCCCCCCGGGCTGGAAACGCCATATATTTT. This sequence encodes CASSSPRAGNAIYF.

This clonotype occurred a few times. This sequence joins TRBV13 and TRBJ2-3; no definite D call. CDR1 and CDR2 from the germline V gene are PRHDT and FYEKMQ (reference sequence). V lost 5 bases and J lost 8, with 11 bases in between. This CDR3 spans 12 amino acids. The CDR3 DNA follows: TGTGCCAGCAGCGACGATCTTGGTACGCAGTATTTT. This gives the protein CASSDDLGTQYF.

Many counts were recorded for this clonotype. The V call is TRBV5-6, the J call TRBJ2-3; 11 nucleotides line up with TRBD2. The CDR3 extends over 15 amino acids. V lost 4 bases to trimming and J lost 5 bases; unmatched junction nucleotides: 6. Looked up from germline, CDR1 is SGHDT and CDR2 is YYEEEE. This chain's CDR3 is CASSLASGGLDTQYF. The CDR3 bases are TGTGCCAGCAGCCTTGCTAGCGGGGGGTTAGATACGCAGTATTTT.

To note about this clonotype: At one boundary the junction diverges from the germline segment, which might be a read error. The chain recombines TRBV2 with TRBJ2-3; TRBD2 agrees at 9 bases. Germline V gene lookup returns CDR1 SNHLY and CDR2 FYNNEI. The CDR3 covers 14 residues. The chain's CDR3 is CASSEVAGEDTEYF. CDR3 DNA: TGTGCCAGCAGTGAAGTAGCGGGAGAAGATACGGAGTATTTT.